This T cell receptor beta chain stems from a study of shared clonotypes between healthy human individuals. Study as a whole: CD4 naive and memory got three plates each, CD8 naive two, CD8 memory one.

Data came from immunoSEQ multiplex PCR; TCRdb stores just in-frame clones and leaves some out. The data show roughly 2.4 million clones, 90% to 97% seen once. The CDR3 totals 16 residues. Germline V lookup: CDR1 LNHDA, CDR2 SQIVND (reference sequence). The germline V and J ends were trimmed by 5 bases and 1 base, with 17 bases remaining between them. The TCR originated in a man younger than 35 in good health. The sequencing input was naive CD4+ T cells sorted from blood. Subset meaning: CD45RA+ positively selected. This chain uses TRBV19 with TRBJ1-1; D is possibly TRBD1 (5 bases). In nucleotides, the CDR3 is TGTGCCAGTAGTGTCAACGCGGGACGGTCGAACACTGAAGCTTTCTTT. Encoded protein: CASSVNAGRSNTEAFF.